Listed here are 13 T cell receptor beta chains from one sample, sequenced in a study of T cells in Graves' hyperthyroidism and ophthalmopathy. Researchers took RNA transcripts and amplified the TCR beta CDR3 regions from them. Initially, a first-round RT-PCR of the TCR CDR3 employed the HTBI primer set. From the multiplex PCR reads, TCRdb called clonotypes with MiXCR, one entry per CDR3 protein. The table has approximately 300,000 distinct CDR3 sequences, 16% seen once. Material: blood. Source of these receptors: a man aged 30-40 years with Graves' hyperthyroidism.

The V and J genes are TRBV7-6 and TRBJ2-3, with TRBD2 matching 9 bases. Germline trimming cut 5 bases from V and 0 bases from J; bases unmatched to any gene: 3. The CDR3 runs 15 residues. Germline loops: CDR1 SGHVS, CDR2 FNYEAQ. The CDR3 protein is CASSPAGGSTDTQYF. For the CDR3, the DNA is TGTGCCAGCAGCCCGGCGGGGGGGAGCACAGATACGCAGTATTTT.

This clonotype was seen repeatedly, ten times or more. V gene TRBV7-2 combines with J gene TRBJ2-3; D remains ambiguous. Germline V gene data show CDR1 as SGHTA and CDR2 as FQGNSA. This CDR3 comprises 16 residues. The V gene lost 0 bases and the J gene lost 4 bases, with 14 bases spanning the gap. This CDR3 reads CASSLARSASPDTQYF. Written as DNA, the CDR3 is TGTGCCAGCAGCTTAGCGCGATCTGCGAGTCCAGATACGCAGTATTTT.

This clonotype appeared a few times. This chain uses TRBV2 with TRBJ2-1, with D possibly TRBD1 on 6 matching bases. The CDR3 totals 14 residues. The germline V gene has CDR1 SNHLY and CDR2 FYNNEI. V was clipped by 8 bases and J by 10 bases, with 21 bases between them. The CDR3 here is CASSGAGAGDEQFF. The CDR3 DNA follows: TGTGCCAGCTCAGGGGCCGGGGCAGGGGACGAGCAGTTCTTC. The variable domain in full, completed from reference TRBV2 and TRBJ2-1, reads EPEVTQTPSHQVTQMGQEVILRCVPISNHLYFYWYRQILGQKVEFLVSFYNNEISEKSEIFDDQFSVERPDGSNFTLKIRSTKLEDSAMYFCASSGAGAGDEQFFGPGTRLTVL.

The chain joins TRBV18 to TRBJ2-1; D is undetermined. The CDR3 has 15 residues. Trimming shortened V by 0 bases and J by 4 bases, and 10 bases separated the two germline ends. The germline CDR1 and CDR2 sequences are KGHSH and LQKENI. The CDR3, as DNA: TGTGCCAGCTCACCACCGTCCCAGATGTACAATGAGCAGTTCTTC. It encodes CASSPPSQMYNEQFF.

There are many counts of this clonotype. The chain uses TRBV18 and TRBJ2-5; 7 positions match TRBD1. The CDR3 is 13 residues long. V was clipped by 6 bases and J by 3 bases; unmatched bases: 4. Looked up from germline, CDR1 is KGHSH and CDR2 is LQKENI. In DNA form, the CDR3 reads TGTGCCAGCTCGCCGGGACAGAAAGAGACCCAGTACTTC. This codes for CASSPGQKETQYF.

CDR3 in amino acids: CASGDDRGDGKLFF. As DNA, the CDR3 is TGCGCCAGCGGGGACGACAGGGGGGATGGAAAACTGTTTTTT. The chain joins TRBV5-1 to TRBJ1-4; 9 nucleotides match TRBD1. The germline V gene has CDR1 SGHRS and CDR2 YFSETQ. The CDR3 is 14 amino acids. V trimming: 7 bases; J trimming: 10 bases; junction bases outside the gene matches: 11. Full variable domain (remainder filled in from reference TRBV5-1 and TRBJ1-4): KAGVTQTPRYLIKTRGQQVTLSCSPISGHRSVSWYQQTPGQGLQFLFEYFSETQRNKGNFPGRFSGRQFSNSRSEMNVSTLELGDSALYLCASGDDRGDGKLFFGSGTQLSVL.

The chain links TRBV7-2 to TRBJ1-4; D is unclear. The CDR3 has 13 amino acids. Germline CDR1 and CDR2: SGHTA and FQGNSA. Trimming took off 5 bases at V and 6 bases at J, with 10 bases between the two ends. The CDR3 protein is CASSPSRDEKLFF. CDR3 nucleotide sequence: TGTGCCAGCAGCCCCTCGCGGGATGAAAAACTGTTTTTT.

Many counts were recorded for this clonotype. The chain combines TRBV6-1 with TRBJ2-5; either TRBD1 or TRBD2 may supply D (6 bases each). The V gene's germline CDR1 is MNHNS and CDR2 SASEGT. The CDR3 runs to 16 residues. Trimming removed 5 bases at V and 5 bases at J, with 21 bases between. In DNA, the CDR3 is TGTGCCAGCAGTTACGGGGGCGGGGCCGAGTTCGAGACCCAGTACTTC. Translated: CASSYGGGAEFETQYF.

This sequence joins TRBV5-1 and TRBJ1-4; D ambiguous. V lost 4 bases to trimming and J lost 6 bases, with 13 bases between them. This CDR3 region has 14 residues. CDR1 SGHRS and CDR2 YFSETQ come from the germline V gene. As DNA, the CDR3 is TGCGCCAGCAGCACCGGACGGTCCGATGAAAAACTGTTTTTT. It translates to CASSTGRSDEKLFF.

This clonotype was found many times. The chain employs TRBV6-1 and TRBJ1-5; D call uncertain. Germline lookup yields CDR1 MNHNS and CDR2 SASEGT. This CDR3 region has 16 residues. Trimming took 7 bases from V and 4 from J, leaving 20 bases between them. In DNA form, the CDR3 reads TGTGCCAGCACCTTAAGTTTCCGGGTCCGAAATCAGCCCCAGCATTTT. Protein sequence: CASTLSFRVRNQPQHF.

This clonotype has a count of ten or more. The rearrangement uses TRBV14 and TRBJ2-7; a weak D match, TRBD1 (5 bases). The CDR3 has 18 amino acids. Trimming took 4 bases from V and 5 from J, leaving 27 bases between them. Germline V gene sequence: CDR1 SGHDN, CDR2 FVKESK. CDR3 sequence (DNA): TGTGCCAGCAGCCCGCTCGACACAGAGACAGTGGCTGGGGACGAGCAGTACTTC. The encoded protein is CASSPLDTETVAGDEQYF.

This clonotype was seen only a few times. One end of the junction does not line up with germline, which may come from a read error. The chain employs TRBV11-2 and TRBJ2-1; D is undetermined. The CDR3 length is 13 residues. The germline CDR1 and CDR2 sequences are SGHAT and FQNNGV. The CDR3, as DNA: TGCGCCAGCAGCCAAGTTCCGGGTTTGAAGCAGTTCTTC. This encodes CASSQVPGLKQFF.

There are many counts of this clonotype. CDR3 nucleotides: TGTGCCATCTCTGGTCATGAGGGGCCCGCCGGGGAGCTGTTTTTT. This encodes CAISGHEGPAGELFF. The V call is TRBV28, the J call TRBJ2-2; either TRBD1 or TRBD2 may fit D (5 bases each). The CDR3 runs to 15 residues. V was clipped by 10 bases and J by 6 bases, with 21 bases between them. Germline V gene lookup returns CDR1 MDHEN and CDR2 SYDVKM.